This T cell receptor (beta chain) was retrieved from a study of blood T cell repertoires in COVID-19. Only in-frame clones appear in the TCRdb table, and some are missing; sequencing was by immunoSEQ multiplex PCR. The sample consists of approximately 230,000 clones, approximately 88% of them appearing once. The CDR3 runs 15 residues. Trimming shortened V by 0 bases and J by 1 base, and 10 bases separated the two germline ends. CDR1 and CDR2 (germline): SGHNT, YYREEE (reference sequence). This TCR derives from a woman in her 30s with COVID-19, enrolled during active disease. V and J are TRBV5-4 and TRBJ1-1; perhaps TRBD1 as D (6 bases). The sequenced material came from peripheral blood. CDR3 sequence: CASSLAQGENTEAFF. The DNA for the CDR3 is TGTGCCAGCAGCTTGGCACAGGGAGAGAACACTGAAGCTTTCTTT.